This T cell receptor beta chain was profiled in a study of technical replicates of blood from several donors. Sequenced by immunoSEQ multiplex PCR; TCRdb stores in-frame clones only, minus some. The sample yields approximately 75,000 clones, 95% seen once. The source material was T cells isolated from PBMCs. The clonotype was recovered from a human donor in good health.

The DNA for the CDR3 is TGTGCCAGCAGTAGTGGTCTAGCGGATCGCACCGGGGAGCTGTTTTTT. Translated, it gives CASSSGLADRTGELFF. This chain uses TRBV2 with TRBJ2-2; 7 bases map to TRBD2. Unmatched junction bases numbered 10, after V lost 5 bases and J lost 4 bases. The V gene's germline CDR1 is SNHLY and CDR2 FYNNEI. The CDR3 length is 16 residues.